Presented here are 20 T cell receptor beta chains from one specimen sequenced in a study of blood T cell repertoires in COVID-19. Sequenced by immunoSEQ multiplex PCR; TCRdb stores in-frame clones only, minus some. The profile covers tens of thousands of clones, with 79% appearing a single time and 5% to 6% taken by the ten largest. Sequencing was performed on peripheral blood. Receptors originate from a woman older than 75 with active or convalescent COVID-19.

This clone appeared a few times. The V call is TRBV6-2 or TRBV6-3, the J call TRBJ1-2; weak D call: TRBD1 (5 bases). Germline V gives CDR1 MNHEY, CDR2 SVGEGT. This CDR3 spans 13 amino acids. V dropped 1 base and J dropped 8 bases, with 11 bases sitting between them. Here the CDR3 reads CASSYLTGEGYTF. The CDR3, as DNA: TGTGCCAGCAGTTACTTGACGGGGGAAGGCTACACCTTC.

This clone was seen only a few times. The V and J genes are TRBV18 and TRBJ1-3, with a tentative D call TRBD1 (5 bases). Looked up from germline, CDR1 is KGHSH and CDR2 is LQKENI. V lost 1 base to trimming and J lost 4 bases, with 5 bases between them. This CDR3 region has 13 residues. CDR3 DNA: TGTGCCAGCTCACCACAGGGGGGAAACACCATATATTTT. Residues: CASSPQGGNTIYF.

The V call is TRBV15, the J call TRBJ1-3; D unclear. The CDR3 sequence is 16 residues long. The germline V gene encodes CDR1 LNHNV and CDR2 YYDKDF (reference sequence). V shed 5 bases and J shed 4 bases, with 18 bases lying between them. Here the CDR3 DNA reads TGTGCCACCAGCCCGGCGGCCGGTCGTATCGGAAACACCATATATTTT. It specifies CATSPAAGRIGNTIYF.

V and J are TRBV29-1 and TRBJ2-1, with TRBD2 as a possible D gene (5 bases). Germline CDR1 SQVTM, CDR2 ANQGSEA. The CDR3 length is 15 residues. Trimming removed 7 bases from V and 6 bases from J, with 22 bases in between. CDR3 nucleotide sequence: TGCAGCGCCGAAGGGCTTACTAGTAAGATCAATGAGCAGTTCTTC. It yields the protein CSAEGLTSKINEQFF.

The rearrangement uses TRBV3-1 (or the pseudogene TRBV3-2) and TRBJ2-1; 7 bases fit TRBD2. Unmatched junction bases numbered 8, after V lost 3 bases and J lost 3 bases. Germline V gene data show CDR1 as LGHDT and CDR2 as YNNKEL (reference sequence). CDR3 length: 16 residues. The CDR3 protein is CASSQVSSGHYNEQFF. DNA of the CDR3: TGTGCCAGCAGCCAGGTTTCTAGCGGACACTACAATGAGCAGTTCTTC.

The V and J genes are TRBV3-1 (or the pseudogene TRBV3-2) and TRBJ2-7; 8 bases match TRBD1. The germline V gene encodes CDR1 LGHDT and CDR2 YNNKEL (reference sequence). Trimming removed 4 bases from V and 7 bases from J; junction bases left unmatched: 3. This CDR3 comprises 12 residues. The CDR3 loop is CASSPTGGEQYF. The DNA for the CDR3 is TGTGCCAGCAGCCCTACAGGGGGTGAGCAGTACTTC.

This chain joins TRBV7-9 and TRBJ1-2; 7 nucleotides match TRBD1. Germline trimming cut 6 bases from V and 6 bases from J; bases unmatched to any gene: 10. CDR3 length: 14 residues. In germline, CDR1 is SEHNR, CDR2 FQNEAQ (reference sequence). The CDR3 loop reads CASSSTGTVNGYTF. The CDR3 DNA reads TGTGCCAGCAGTTCCACCGGGACAGTGAATGGCTACACCTTC.

The DNA of the CDR3 is TGTGCCAGCAGCCTTGGAGGGGTGAACACTGAAGCTTTCTTT. Its protein product is CASSLGGVNTEAFF. This chain links TRBV27 with TRBJ1-1; the D gene is possibly TRBD1 (5 bases). V was trimmed by 6 bases and J by 0 bases, leaving 11 bases between them. The germline CDR1 and CDR2 sequences are MNHEY and SMNVEV (reference sequence). This CDR3 region has 14 residues.

This clone is a singleton in its sample. The rearrangement links TRBV18 to TRBJ1-1; no definite D call. CDR3 length: 14 amino acids. Trimming took off 3 bases at V and 11 bases at J, with 19 bases between the two ends. Germline V gene sequence: CDR1 KGHSH, CDR2 LQKENI. The CDR3 DNA follows: TGTGCCAGCTCACCGGCGGCAGCCGCCCTTGGGGCTTTCTTT. It is translated as CASSPAAAALGAFF. Drawing the rest from reference TRBV18 and TRBJ1-1, the complete variable domain is NAGVMQNPRHLVRRRGQEARLRCSPMKGHSHVYWYRQLPEEGLKFMVYLQKENIIDESGMPKERFSAEFPKEGPSILRIQQVVRGDSAAYFCASSPAAAALGAFFGQGTRLTVV.

The rearrangement uses TRBV14 and TRBJ1-6; possibly TRBD1 for D (5 bases). The germline CDR1 and CDR2 sequences are SGHDN and FVKESK. This CDR3 comprises 15 residues. Between the trimmed V and J ends, which lost 1 base and 1 base, there was a span of 5 bases. This CDR3 reads CASSQAGSYNSPLHF. DNA for the CDR3: TGTGCCAGCAGCCAAGCAGGGTCCTATAATTCACCCCTCCACTTT.

The chain couples TRBV27 to TRBJ2-1; 11 bases line up with TRBD2. V trimming: 7 bases; J trimming: 0 bases; junction bases outside the gene matches: 8. Germline loops: CDR1 MNHEY, CDR2 SMNVEV (reference sequence). The CDR3 is 17 amino acids. The CDR3 here is CASNSPGTSGSYNEQFF. CDR3 nucleotides: TGTGCCAGCAACTCCCCCGGGACTAGCGGCTCCTACAATGAGCAGTTCTTC.

The V gene is TRBV29-1, the J gene TRBJ2-1; TRBD2 matches 8 bases. The CDR3 is 14 amino acids. V was clipped by 4 bases and J by 4 bases; unmatched bases: 6. CDR1 SQVTM and CDR2 ANQGSEA come from the germline V gene. Written as DNA, the CDR3 is TGCAGCGTTGGGGAGCGGGGGCTATACAATGAGCAGTTCTTC. Its translation: CSVGERGLYNEQFF.

J is TRBJ2-2 and V is TRBV27; 8 nucleotides align to TRBD1. Germline trimming cut 4 bases from V and 10 bases from J; bases unmatched to any gene: 11. Germline V CDR1 and CDR2: MNHEY, SMNVEV (reference sequence). CDR3 length: 15 amino acids. This CDR3 reads CASSSQGAYDLELFF. CDR3 coding DNA: TGTGCCAGCAGTTCCCAGGGGGCCTACGACCTGGAGCTGTTTTTT.

This clone has a handful of counts. CDR3 in DNA: TGTGCCAGCAGCTATAGTCGACAGGGTGCGGGAAATCAGCCCCAGCATTTT. It encodes CASSYSRQGAGNQPQHF. The chain uses TRBV5-6 and TRBJ1-5, with TRBD1 matching 7 bases. Germline V gene lookup returns CDR1 SGHDT and CDR2 YYEEEE. J gave up 4 bases and V 3 bases, and 13 bases lay outside the gene matches. The CDR3 has 17 residues.

V is TRBV7-6 and J is TRBJ2-3; 11 bases are shared with TRBD2. Germline trimming cut 3 bases from V and 4 bases from J; bases unmatched to any gene: 9. This CDR3 comprises 17 residues. Per germline, CDR1 SGHVS and CDR2 FNYEAQ. CDR3 nucleotide sequence: TGTGCCAGCAGCTTGGCTAGCGGGGGGTACAGTTCAGATACGCAGTATTTT. Amino acids: CASSLASGGYSSDTQYF.

The chain joins TRBV10-1 to TRBJ2-5; TRBD1 matches at 7 bases. This CDR3 spans 13 amino acids. Germline V gene sequence: CDR1 WNHNN, CDR2 SYGVQD (reference sequence). The trim removed 5 bases at V and 3 bases at J, leaving 3 bases unmatched. CDR3 in amino acids: CASSRQGEETQYF. Here the CDR3 DNA reads TGCGCCAGCAGTCGTCAGGGGGAAGAGACCCAGTACTTC.

The CDR3 spells CASSPHSGRLNEQFF. The DNA for the CDR3 is TGTGCCAGCAGCCCCCATAGCGGGAGGCTCAATGAGCAGTTCTTC. The chain carries TRBV11-2 and TRBJ2-1; TRBD2 aligns across 10 bases. V was clipped by 5 bases and J by 6 bases; unmatched bases: 7. This CDR3 has 15 residues. Germline values: CDR1 SGHAT, CDR2 FQNNGV.

The chain employs TRBV5-1 and TRBJ2-7; D is possibly TRBD1 (5 bases). The CDR3 runs to 15 residues. In germline, CDR1 is SGHRS, CDR2 YFSETQ. Trimming took off 1 base at V and 2 bases at J, with 13 bases between the two ends. The CDR3 nucleotides are TGCGCCAGCAGCTTGTCGTCAGGGATTGCCTACGAGCAGTACTTC. This codes for CASSLSSGIAYEQYF.

The chain employs TRBV5-1 and TRBJ2-3; D gene uncertain. The CDR3 covers 16 residues. Trimming stripped 0 bases from V and 4 bases from J, with 15 bases between. Germline CDR1 is SGHRS and CDR2 is YFSETQ. The CDR3 reads CASSLELVPSADTQYF. In DNA, the CDR3 is TGCGCCAGCAGCTTGGAACTTGTCCCGTCGGCAGATACGCAGTATTTT. Combining the CDR3 with reference TRBV5-1 and TRBJ2-3 gives the whole variable domain KAGVTQTPRYLIKTRGQQVTLSCSPISGHRSVSWYQQTPGQGLQFLFEYFSETQRNKGNFPGRFSGRQFSNSRSEMNVSTLELGDSALYLCASSLELVPSADTQYFGPGTRLTVL.

The genes are TRBV5-1 and TRBJ2-1; 9 bases are shared with TRBD2. This CDR3 has 14 amino acids. Losses at the gene ends were 2 bases for V and 8 bases for J; bases not matched to a gene: 5. CDR1 is SGHRS and CDR2 is YFSETQ in the germline V gene. The CDR3 coding sequence is TGCGCCAGCAGCTTTGGGACTAGCCTGTATGAGCAGTTCTTC. This sequence encodes CASSFGTSLYEQFF.